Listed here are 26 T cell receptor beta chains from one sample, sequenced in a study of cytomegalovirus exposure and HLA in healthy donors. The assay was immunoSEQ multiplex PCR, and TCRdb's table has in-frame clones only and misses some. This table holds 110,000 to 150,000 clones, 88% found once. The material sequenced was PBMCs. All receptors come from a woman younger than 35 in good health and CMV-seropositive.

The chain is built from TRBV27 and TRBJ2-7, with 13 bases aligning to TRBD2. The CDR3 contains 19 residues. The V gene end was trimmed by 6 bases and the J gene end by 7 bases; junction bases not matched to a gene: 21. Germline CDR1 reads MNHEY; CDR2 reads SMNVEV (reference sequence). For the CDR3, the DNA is TGTGCCAGCAGGGAACGGGGACTAGCGGGAAATCCTCCATTGGGAGAGCAGTACTTC. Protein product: CASRERGLAGNPPLGEQYF.

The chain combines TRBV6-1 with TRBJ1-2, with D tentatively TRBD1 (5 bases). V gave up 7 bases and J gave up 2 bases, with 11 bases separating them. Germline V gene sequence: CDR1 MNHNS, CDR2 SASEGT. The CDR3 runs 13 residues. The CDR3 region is CASTESGNYGYTF. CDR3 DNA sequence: TGTGCCAGCACCGAGTCAGGGAACTATGGCTACACCTTC.

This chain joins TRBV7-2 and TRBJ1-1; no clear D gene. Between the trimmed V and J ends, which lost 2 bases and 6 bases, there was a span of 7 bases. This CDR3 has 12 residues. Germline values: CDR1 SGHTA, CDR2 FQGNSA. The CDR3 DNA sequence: TGTGCCAGCAGCTTAAACGGGGCTGAAGCTTTCTTT. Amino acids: CASSLNGAEAFF.

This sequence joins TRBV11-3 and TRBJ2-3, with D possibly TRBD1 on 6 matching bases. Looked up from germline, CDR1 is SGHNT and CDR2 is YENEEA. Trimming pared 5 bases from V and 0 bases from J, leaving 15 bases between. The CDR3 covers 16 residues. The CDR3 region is CASSPGTSHSTDTQYF. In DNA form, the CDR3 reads TGTGCCAGCAGCCCCGGGACATCCCATAGCACAGATACGCAGTATTTT. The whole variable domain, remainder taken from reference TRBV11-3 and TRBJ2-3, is EAGVVQSPRYKIIEKKQPVAFWCNPISGHNTLYWYLQNLGQGPELLIRYENEEAVDDSQLPKDRFSAERLKGVDSTLKIQPAELGDSAVYLCASSPGTSHSTDTQYFGPGTRLTVL.

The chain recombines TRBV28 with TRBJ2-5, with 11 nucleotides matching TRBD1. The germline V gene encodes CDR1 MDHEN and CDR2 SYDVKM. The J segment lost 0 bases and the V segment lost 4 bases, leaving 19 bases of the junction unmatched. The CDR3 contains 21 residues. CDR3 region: CASSSWTGGVGSGEHQETQYF. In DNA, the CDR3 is TGTGCCAGCAGTTCGTGGACAGGGGGCGTGGGTAGCGGGGAACACCAAGAGACCCAGTACTTC.

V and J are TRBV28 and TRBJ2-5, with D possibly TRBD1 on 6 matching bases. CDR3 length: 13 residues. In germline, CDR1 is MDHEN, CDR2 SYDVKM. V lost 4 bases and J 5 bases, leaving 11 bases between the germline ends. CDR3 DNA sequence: TGTGCCAGCAGTTCCAGGGGTGGGGAGACCCAGTACTTC. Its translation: CASSSRGGETQYF.

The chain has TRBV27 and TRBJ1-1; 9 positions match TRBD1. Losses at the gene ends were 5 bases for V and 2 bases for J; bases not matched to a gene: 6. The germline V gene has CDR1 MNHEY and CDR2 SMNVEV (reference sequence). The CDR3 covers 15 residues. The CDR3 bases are TGTGCCAGCAGTGTTAACAGGGGGCTTAACACTGAAGCTTTCTTT. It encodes CASSVNRGLNTEAFF.

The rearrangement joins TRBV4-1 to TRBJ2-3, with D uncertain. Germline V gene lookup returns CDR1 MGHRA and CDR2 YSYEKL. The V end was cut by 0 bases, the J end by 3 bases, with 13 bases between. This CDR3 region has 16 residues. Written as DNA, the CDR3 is TGCGCCAGCAGCCAAGAATTGGTAGTAGAAACAGATACGCAGTATTTT. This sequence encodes CASSQELVVETDTQYF.

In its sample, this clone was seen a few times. CDR3 residues: CASSEARGQGVNSFRNQPQHF. The DNA for the CDR3 is TGTGCCAGCAGTGAAGCGAGGGGACAGGGGGTGAATTCCTTTAGGAATCAGCCCCAGCATTTT. The rearrangement links TRBV6-1 to TRBJ1-5; 11 positions agree with TRBD1. Losses at the gene ends were 0 bases for V and 4 bases for J; bases not matched to a gene: 17. Germline assignment: CDR1 MNHNS and CDR2 SASEGT. CDR3 length: 21 amino acids.

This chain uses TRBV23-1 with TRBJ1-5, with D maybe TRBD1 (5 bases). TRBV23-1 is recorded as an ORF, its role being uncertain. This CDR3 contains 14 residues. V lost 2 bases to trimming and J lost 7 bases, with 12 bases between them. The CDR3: CASSQLRVAQPQHF. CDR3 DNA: TGCGCCAGCAGTCAACTCAGGGTGGCACAGCCCCAGCATTTT.

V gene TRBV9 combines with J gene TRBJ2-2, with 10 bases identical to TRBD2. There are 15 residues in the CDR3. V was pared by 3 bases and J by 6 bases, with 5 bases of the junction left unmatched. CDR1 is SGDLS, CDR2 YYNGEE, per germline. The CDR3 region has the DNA TGTGCCAGCAGCGCTCCGGGACTAGCGTCCGGGGAGCTGTTTTTT. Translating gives CASSAPGLASGELFF.

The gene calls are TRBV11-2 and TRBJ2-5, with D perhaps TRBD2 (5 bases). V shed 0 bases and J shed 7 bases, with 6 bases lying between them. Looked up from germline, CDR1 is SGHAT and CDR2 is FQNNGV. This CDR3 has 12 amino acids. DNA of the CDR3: TGTGCCAGCAGCTTAGATGAGGGGACCCAGTACTTC. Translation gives CASSLDEGTQYF. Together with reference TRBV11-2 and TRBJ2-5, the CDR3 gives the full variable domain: EAGVAQSPRYKIIEKRQSVAFWCNPISGHATLYWYQQILGQGPKLLIQFQNNGVVDDSQLPKDRFSAERLKGVDSTLKIQPAKLEDSAVYLCASSLDEGTQYFGPGTRLLVL.

The CDR3 sequence is CASRAPGQGKNTEAFF. The CDR3 nucleotides are TGTGCCAGCAGGGCCCCGGGACAGGGAAAGAACACTGAAGCTTTCTTT. This chain joins TRBV28 and TRBJ1-1; 9 bases fit TRBD1. Germline trimming cut 6 bases from V and 1 base from J; bases unmatched to any gene: 9. Germline-derived CDR1 and CDR2 are MDHEN and SYDVKM. CDR3 length: 16 residues.

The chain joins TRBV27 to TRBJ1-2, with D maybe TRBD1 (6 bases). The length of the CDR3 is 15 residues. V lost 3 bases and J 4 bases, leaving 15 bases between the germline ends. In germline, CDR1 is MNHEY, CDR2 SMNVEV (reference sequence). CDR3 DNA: TGTGCCAGCAGTTTCTCGGGGGGGCACCTCTATGGCTACACCTTC. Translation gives CASSFSGGHLYGYTF.

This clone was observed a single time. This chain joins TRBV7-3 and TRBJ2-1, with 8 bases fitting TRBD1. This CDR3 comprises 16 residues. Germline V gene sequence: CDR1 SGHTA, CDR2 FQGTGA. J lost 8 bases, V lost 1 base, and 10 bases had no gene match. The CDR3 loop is CASSLIPTGVSDEQFF. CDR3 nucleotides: TGTGCCAGCAGCTTAATCCCGACAGGGGTGAGCGATGAGCAGTTCTTC.

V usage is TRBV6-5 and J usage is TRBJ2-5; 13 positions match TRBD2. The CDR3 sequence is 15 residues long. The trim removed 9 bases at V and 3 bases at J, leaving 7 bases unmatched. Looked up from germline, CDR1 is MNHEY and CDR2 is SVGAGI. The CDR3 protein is CASRLGLAGEETQYF. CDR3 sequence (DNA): TGTGCCAGTCGTCTAGGACTAGCGGGGGAAGAGACCCAGTACTTC.

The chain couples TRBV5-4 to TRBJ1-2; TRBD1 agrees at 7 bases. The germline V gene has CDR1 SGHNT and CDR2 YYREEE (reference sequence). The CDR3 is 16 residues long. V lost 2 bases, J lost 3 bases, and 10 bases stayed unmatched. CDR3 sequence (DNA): TGTGCCAGCAGCTTAAACACAGGGGCAGGTGACTATGGCTACACCTTC. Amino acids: CASSLNTGAGDYGYTF.

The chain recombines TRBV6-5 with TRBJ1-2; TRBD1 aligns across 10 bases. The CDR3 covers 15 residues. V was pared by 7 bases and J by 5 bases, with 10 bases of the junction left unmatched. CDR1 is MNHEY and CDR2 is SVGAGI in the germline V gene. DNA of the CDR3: TGTGCCAGCACCACAATAGACAGGGGGCTATATGGCTACACCTTC. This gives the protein CASTTIDRGLYGYTF.

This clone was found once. CDR3 DNA sequence: TGTGCCAGCAGTTTCTTCAGGGGGGACGAACGTGGCTACACCTTC. This translates into CASSFFRGDERGYTF. The chain couples TRBV27 to TRBJ1-2; 7 nucleotides align to TRBD1. CDR1 and CDR2 from the germline V gene are MNHEY and SMNVEV (reference sequence). The CDR3 spans 15 residues. Germline trimming cut 3 bases from V and 7 bases from J; bases unmatched to any gene: 11.

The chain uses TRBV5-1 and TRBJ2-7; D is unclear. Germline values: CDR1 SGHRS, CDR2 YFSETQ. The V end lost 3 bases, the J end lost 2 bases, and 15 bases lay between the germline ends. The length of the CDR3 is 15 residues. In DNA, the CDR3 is TGCGCCAGCAGCTCGGGTGTCGCCGGAACCTACGAGCAGTACTTC. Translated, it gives CASSSGVAGTYEQYF.

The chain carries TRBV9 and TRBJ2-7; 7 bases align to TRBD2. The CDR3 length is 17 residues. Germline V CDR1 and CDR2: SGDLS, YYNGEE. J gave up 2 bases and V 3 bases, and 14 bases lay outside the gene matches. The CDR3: CASSASPGGGSPYEQYF. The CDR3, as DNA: TGTGCCAGCAGCGCCAGCCCTGGGGGGGGAAGCCCCTACGAGCAGTACTTC.

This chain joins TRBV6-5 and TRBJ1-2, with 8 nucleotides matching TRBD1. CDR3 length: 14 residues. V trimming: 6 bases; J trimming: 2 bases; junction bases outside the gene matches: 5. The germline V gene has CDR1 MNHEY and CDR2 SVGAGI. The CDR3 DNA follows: TGTGCCAGCAGCTTGACAGGGGCCAACTATGGCTACACCTTC. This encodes CASSLTGANYGYTF.

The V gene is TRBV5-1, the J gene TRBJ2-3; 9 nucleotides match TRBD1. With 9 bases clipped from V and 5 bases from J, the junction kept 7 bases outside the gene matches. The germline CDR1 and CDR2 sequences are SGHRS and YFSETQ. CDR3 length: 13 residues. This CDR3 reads CATRTGDRDTQYF. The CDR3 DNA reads TGCGCCACCAGGACAGGGGATAGAGATACGCAGTATTTT.

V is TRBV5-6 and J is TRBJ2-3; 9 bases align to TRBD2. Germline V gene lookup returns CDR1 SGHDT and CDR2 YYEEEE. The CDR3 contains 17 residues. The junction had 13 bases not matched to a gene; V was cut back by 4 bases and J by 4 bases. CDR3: CASSPGLKREVADTQYF. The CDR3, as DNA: TGTGCCAGCAGCCCAGGCTTGAAGCGGGAGGTAGCAGATACGCAGTATTTT. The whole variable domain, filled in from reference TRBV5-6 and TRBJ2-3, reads DAGVTQSPTHLIKTRGQQVTLRCSPKSGHDTVSWYQQALGQGPQFIFQYYEEEERQRGNFPDRFSGHQFPNYSSELNVNALLLGDSALYLCASSPGLKREVADTQYFGPGTRLTVL.

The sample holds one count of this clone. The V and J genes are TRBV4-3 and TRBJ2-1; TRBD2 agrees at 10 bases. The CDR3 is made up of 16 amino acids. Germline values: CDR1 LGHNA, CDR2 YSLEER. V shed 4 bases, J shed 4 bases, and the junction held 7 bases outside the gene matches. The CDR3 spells CASSLQLAGGYNEQFF. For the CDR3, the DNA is TGCGCCAGCAGCCTTCAATTAGCGGGGGGTTACAATGAGCAGTTCTTC.

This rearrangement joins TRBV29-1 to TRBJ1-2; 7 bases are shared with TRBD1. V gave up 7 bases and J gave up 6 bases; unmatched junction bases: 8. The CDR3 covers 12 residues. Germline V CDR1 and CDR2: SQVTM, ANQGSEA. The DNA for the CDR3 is TGCAGCGCCAGCGACAGGGTTCATGGCTACACCTTC. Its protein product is CSASDRVHGYTF.